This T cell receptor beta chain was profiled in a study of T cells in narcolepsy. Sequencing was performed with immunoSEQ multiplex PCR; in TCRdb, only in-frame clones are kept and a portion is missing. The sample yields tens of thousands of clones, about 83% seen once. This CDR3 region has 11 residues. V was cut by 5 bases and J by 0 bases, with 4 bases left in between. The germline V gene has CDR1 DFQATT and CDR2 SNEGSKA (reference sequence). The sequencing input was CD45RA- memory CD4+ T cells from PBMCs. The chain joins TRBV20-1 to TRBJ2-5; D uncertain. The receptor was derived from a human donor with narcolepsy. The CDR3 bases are TGCAGTGCTTCGTACCAAGAGACCCAGTACTTC. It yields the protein CSASYQETQYF.